These 12 T cell receptor beta chains came from one sample sequenced in a study of neurological immune-mediated disorders. In TCRdb, the 5' RACE reads were re-called with MiXCR into one record per CDR3 protein. This repertoire shows roughly 70,000 distinct CDR3 sequences, less than 4% found once; its top ten account for approximately 1.3%. The sample was PBMCs. These receptor sequences come from a man between 25 and 39 years old with multiple sclerosis.

This clonotype was counted a few times. The chain employs TRBV7-8 and TRBJ1-1; the match to TRBD1 covers 9 bases. CDR1 and CDR2 from the germline V gene are SGHVS and FQNEAQ. The CDR3 extends over 15 amino acids. V shed 1 base and J 5 bases; nucleotides not matched to a gene: 5. The CDR3 DNA follows: TGTGCCAGCAGCTTAGAGGGACAGGGCGGGACTGAAGCTTTCTTT. Residues: CASSLEGQGGTEAFF. Full variable domain (remainder filled in from reference TRBV7-8 and TRBJ1-1): GAGVSQSPRYKVAKRGQDVALRCDPISGHVSLFWYQQALGQGPEFLTYFQNEAQLDKSGLPSDRFFAERPEGSVSTLKIQRTQQEDSAVYLCASSLEGQGGTEAFFGQGTRLTVV.

This clonotype was seen just once. This may arise from a read error, as a much more abundant clone is one base away. This chain uses TRBV5-1 with TRBJ1-2; no firm D call. Germline CDR1 is SGHRS and CDR2 is YFSETQ. V was cut by 0 bases and J by 5 bases, with 8 bases left in between. The CDR3 runs 13 residues. The CDR3 nucleotides are TGCGCCAGCAGCTTGGATTGGATATATGGCTACACCTTC. Protein product: CASSLDWIYGYTF.

This clonotype appeared many times. The chain has TRBV5-1 and TRBJ1-1, with D perhaps TRBD1 (5 bases). Trimming took 0 bases from V and 1 from J, leaving 10 bases between them. Germline V gives CDR1 SGHRS, CDR2 YFSETQ. The CDR3 length is 15 residues. CDR3 nucleotides: TGCGCCAGCAGCTTGGCTCAGGGAAGGAACACTGAAGCTTTCTTT. This translates into CASSLAQGRNTEAFF. The entire variable domain, with the rest obtained from reference TRBV5-1 and TRBJ1-1, is as follows: KAGVTQTPRYLIKTRGQQVTLSCSPISGHRSVSWYQQTPGQGLQFLFEYFSETQRNKGNFPGRFSGRQFSNSRSEMNVSTLELGDSALYLCASSLAQGRNTEAFFGQGTRLTVV.

This clonotype occurred many times. The J gene is TRBJ1-2, the V gene TRBV7-2; TRBD1 aligns across 7 bases. The CDR3 loop spans 14 amino acids. V dropped 0 bases and J dropped 4; count of bases not matched to a gene: 2. Germline V gene lookup returns CDR1 SGHTA and CDR2 FQGNSA. The CDR3 nucleotides read TGTGCCAGCAGCTTAGCGAACAGGGGCTATGGCTACACCTTC. Amino acids: CASSLANRGYGYTF.

This clonotype was picked up many times. The chain combines TRBV5-1 with TRBJ2-2, with TRBD1 as a possible D gene (5 bases). Germline V CDR1 and CDR2: SGHRS, YFSETQ. The CDR3 spans 17 residues. The ends were cut back, 0 bases at V and 1 base at J, with 13 bases in the middle. The CDR3 loop reads CASSLGPRVLNTGELFF. The CDR3 coding sequence is TGCGCCAGCAGCTTGGGTCCCAGGGTATTGAACACCGGGGAGCTGTTTTTT.

This clonotype was seen at least ten times. The chain uses TRBV7-9 and TRBJ1-4; D remains unclear. The CDR3 sequence is 13 residues long. Trimming took 5 bases from V and 6 from J, leaving 10 bases between them. Germline CDR1 is SEHNR and CDR2 is FQNEAQ (reference sequence). CDR3 sequence: CASSPQVDEKLFF. As DNA, the CDR3 is TGTGCCAGCAGCCCTCAAGTCGATGAAAAACTGTTTTTT. Combining the CDR3 with reference TRBV7-9 and TRBJ1-4 gives the whole variable domain DTGVSQNPRHKITKRGQNVTFRCDPISEHNRLYWYRQTLGQGPEFLTYFQNEAQLEKSRLLSDRFSAERPKGSFSTLEIQRTEQGDSAMYLCASSPQVDEKLFFGSGTQLSVL.

This clonotype was counted at least ten times. The CDR3 nucleotides read TGTGCCAGCAGCTTAGGACCAGGGAACAATCAGCCCCAGCATTTT. It specifies CASSLGPGNNQPQHF. The chain has TRBV7-2 and TRBJ1-5; the D gene is possibly TRBD1 (5 bases). This CDR3 is built from 15 residues. The V end was cut by 1 base, the J end by 3 bases, with 10 bases between. The germline V gene has CDR1 SGHTA and CDR2 FQGNSA.

This clonotype was seen repeatedly, ten times or more. The chain is built from TRBV7-2 and TRBJ2-5; 10 bases line up with TRBD1. The germline V gene encodes CDR1 SGHTA and CDR2 FQGNSA. The CDR3 has 14 amino acids. V was pared by 5 bases and J by 4 bases, with 4 bases of the junction left unmatched. This CDR3 is CASSRDRGRETQYF. DNA of the CDR3: TGTGCCAGCAGCCGGGACAGGGGACGAGAGACCCAGTACTTC.

This clonotype was counted many times. The chain links TRBV7-9 to TRBJ1-3; 12 nucleotides line up with TRBD1. Germline loops: CDR1 SEHNR, CDR2 FQNEAQ (reference sequence). Trimming took 8 bases from V and 6 from J; bases not matched to a gene: 2. This CDR3 comprises 13 residues. The CDR3 DNA sequence: TGTGCCAGCGGGACAGGGGGCGAAAACACCATATATTTT. Protein sequence: CASGTGGENTIYF.

Ten or more counts support this clonotype. The chain links TRBV6-2 or TRBV6-3 to TRBJ2-1, with D possibly TRBD1 on 5 matching bases. V was shortened by 5 bases and J by 7 bases, with 18 bases between the two germline ends. The CDR3 is 15 amino acids. Germline V gene lookup returns CDR1 MNHEY and CDR2 SVGEGT. The CDR3 DNA follows: TGTGCCAGCAGTGCCCCTGGGCAGGGTATAAATGAGCAGTTCTTC. Translated: CASSAPGQGINEQFF.

In its sample, this clonotype was seen many times. V gene TRBV7-9 combines with J gene TRBJ2-6; the match to TRBD2 covers 7 bases. The CDR3 consists of 18 residues. Trimming cost V 2 bases and J 0 bases; bases outside gene matches: 7. CDR1 and CDR2 (germline): SEHNR, FQNEAQ (reference sequence). The CDR3 sequence: CASSLSEGGYSGANVLTF. The DNA for the CDR3 is TGTGCCAGCAGCTTATCAGAGGGAGGGTACTCTGGGGCCAACGTCCTGACTTTC.

This clonotype appeared many times. The chain combines TRBV7-9 with TRBJ2-1; perhaps TRBD1 as D (6 bases). Germline loops: CDR1 SEHNR, CDR2 FQNEAQ (reference sequence). The CDR3 has 14 residues. V lost 6 bases and J lost 3, with 12 bases in between. Here the CDR3 DNA reads TGTGCCAGCAGTTTAACAGGGATCTACAATGAGCAGTTCTTC. Amino acid sequence: CASSLTGIYNEQFF.